These 28 T cell receptor beta chains originate from one sample sequenced in a study of blood T cell repertoires in COVID-19. Assay used: immunoSEQ multiplex PCR; TCRdb lists only in-frame clones, some missing. Of some 260,000 clones detected, around 88% appear once; the ten largest clones hold around 6.3%. The specimen sequenced was peripheral blood. The receptors shown here come from a woman in her twenties or thirties with COVID-19, enrolled during active disease.

The chain links TRBV7-8 to TRBJ2-1, with 7 nucleotides matching TRBD1. Germline loops: CDR1 SGHVS, CDR2 FQNEAQ. The CDR3 extends over 14 amino acids. V lost 5 bases to trimming and J lost 5 bases; unmatched junction nucleotides: 6. CDR3 nucleotides: TGTGCCAGCAGCCCCTCGACAGGGCACAATGAGCAGTTCTTC. Residues: CASSPSTGHNEQFF. Together with reference TRBV7-8 and TRBJ2-1, the CDR3 gives the full variable domain: GAGVSQSPRYKVAKRGQDVALRCDPISGHVSLFWYQQALGQGPEFLTYFQNEAQLDKSGLPSDRFFAERPEGSVSTLKIQRTQQEDSAVYLCASSPSTGHNEQFFGPGTRLTVL.

The CDR3, as DNA: TGCGCCAGCAGCCCTGGGACAGGGAGTGCTGAAGCTTTCTTT. The encoded protein is CASSPGTGSAEAFF. The chain carries TRBV5-1 and TRBJ1-1; 9 bases are a match to TRBD1. The V and J ends lost 4 bases and 6 bases, in that order; junction bases with no gene match: 7. Germline CDR1 SGHRS, CDR2 YFSETQ. The CDR3 consists of 14 residues.

The chain is built from TRBV10-3 and TRBJ2-1; D might be TRBD2 (7 bases). The CDR3 runs to 16 residues. CDR1 is ENHRY and CDR2 is SYGVKD in the germline V gene. Trimming left V 4 bases short and J 3 bases short, with 16 bases between. The CDR3 spells CAISVMAGANYNEQFF. CDR3 nucleotides: TGTGCCATCAGTGTAATGGCGGGGGCGAACTACAATGAGCAGTTCTTC.

V gene TRBV10-3 combines with J gene TRBJ2-3, with TRBD2 identical over 11 bases. CDR3 size: 15 residues. Trimming cost V 7 bases and J 3 bases; bases outside gene matches: 6. Germline V gene sequence: CDR1 ENHRY, CDR2 SYGVKD. CDR3 region: CAITSGLAATDTQYF. The CDR3 DNA reads TGTGCCATCACCTCGGGACTAGCGGCAACAGATACGCAGTATTTT.

The rearrangement joins TRBV5-1 to TRBJ2-1; 12 bases line up with TRBD2. Per the germline V gene, CDR1 is SGHRS and CDR2 is YFSETQ. Trimming at V came to 0 bases and at J to 9 bases, leaving 10 bases not matched to a gene. The CDR3 is 17 amino acids. The CDR3 DNA reads as TGCGCCAGCAGCTTGGCCCCGACTAGCGGGGGACAAATTGAGCAGTTCTTC. This translates into CASSLAPTSGGQIEQFF.

The chain carries TRBV21-1 and TRBJ2-7; the tabulated D call, TRBD1, remains unverified against the DNA. TRBV21-1 is a pseudogene locus. This CDR3 region has 13 residues. CDR3 nucleotides: TGTGCCAGCAGCAAAGGTGGGTTTACAGGGCAGTACGTC. Encoded protein: CASSKGGFTGQYV.

The CDR3 reads CASSPGTGGRTEAFF. The CDR3 region has the DNA TGTGCCAGCAGCCCAGGCACGGGGGGGAGAACTGAAGCTTTCTTT. The J gene is TRBJ1-1, the V gene TRBV7-2; possible D gene TRBD1, 5 bases. CDR3 size: 15 residues. Between the trimmed V and J ends, which lost 5 bases and 5 bases, there was a span of 18 bases. Germline V gene lookup returns CDR1 SGHTA and CDR2 FQGNSA.

This clone was found a few times. Other DNA sequences in the sample encode the same CDR3. The chain combines TRBV30 with TRBJ1-1; 8 bases match TRBD1. The junction had 5 bases not matched to a gene; V was cut back by 4 bases and J by 4 bases. Germline V CDR1 and CDR2: GTSNPN, SVGIG (reference sequence). The CDR3 loop spans 13 amino acids. The CDR3 DNA is TGTGCCTGGACCAGGACAGGGAGCACTGAAGCTTTCTTT. Its translation: CAWTRTGSTEAFF.

The V and J genes are TRBV6-5 and TRBJ1-6; possibly TRBD1 for D (5 bases). With 4 bases removed from V and 7 bases from J, the gap between germline ends came to 11 bases. The CDR3 is 14 residues long. CDR1 MNHEY and CDR2 SVGAGI come from the germline V gene. The CDR3 coding sequence is TGTGCCAGCAGTTCCTCCGGGGGAAATTCACCCCTCCACTTT. It specifies CASSSSGGNSPLHF.

The J gene is TRBJ2-2, the V gene TRBV7-2, with TRBD1 identical over 9 bases. The CDR3 length is 14 residues. Germline loops: CDR1 SGHTA, CDR2 FQGNSA. V shed 4 bases, J shed 5 bases, and the junction held 2 bases outside the gene matches. The CDR3 region is CASSWDRETGELFF. The CDR3 DNA sequence: TGTGCCAGCAGCTGGGACAGGGAGACCGGGGAGCTGTTTTTT.

The genes are TRBV2 and TRBJ2-7, with D tentatively TRBD1 (6 bases). V shed 3 bases and J shed 0 bases, with 18 bases lying between them. CDR1 and CDR2 from the germline V gene are SNHLY and FYNNEI. The CDR3 has 17 amino acids. DNA for the CDR3: TGTGCCAGCAGTGAGGTAAGCAGGGGCGAAAGCTCCTACGAGCAGTACTTC. Translating it yields CASSEVSRGESSYEQYF.

DNA of the CDR3: TGTGCCAGCAGTCCGGACAGGGGGCGAGATACGCAGTATTTT. It is translated as CASSPDRGRDTQYF. The rearrangement links TRBV27 to TRBJ2-3; 11 bases align to TRBD1. CDR3 length: 14 residues. The germline gives CDR1 MNHEY, CDR2 SMNVEV (reference sequence). V dropped 5 bases and J dropped 5; count of bases not matched to a gene: 3.

The chain carries TRBV28 and TRBJ1-1; D unclear. This CDR3 comprises 14 residues. The germline V and J ends were trimmed by 7 bases and 0 bases, with 12 bases remaining between them. CDR1 and CDR2 from the germline V gene are MDHEN and SYDVKM. The CDR3 reads CASKPPEMNTEAFF. In DNA, the CDR3 is TGTGCCAGCAAACCCCCCGAGATGAACACTGAAGCTTTCTTT.

This chain uses TRBV21-1 with TRBJ1-2; the table's D call, TRBD1, was not checked against the DNA. TRBV21-1 is a pseudogene segment. The CDR3 consists of 14 residues. The CDR3 DNA sequence: TGTGCCAGGGTACCCGGGACAGGGACCTATGGCTACACCTTC. It translates to CARVPGTGTYGYTF.

This rearrangement joins TRBV3-1 (or the pseudogene TRBV3-2) to TRBJ2-1; perhaps TRBD2 as D (5 bases). The germline V gene encodes CDR1 LGHDT and CDR2 YNNKEL (reference sequence). The CDR3 consists of 14 residues. V was pared by 1 base and J by 5 bases, with 9 bases between. Written as DNA, the CDR3 is TGTGCCAGCAGCCAAGCCGGGATGAACAATGAGCAGTTCTTC. It specifies CASSQAGMNNEQFF.

The chain couples TRBV7-2 to TRBJ2-1; 9 bases match TRBD1. The CDR3 has 15 amino acids. Germline loops: CDR1 SGHTA, CDR2 FQGNSA. The junction had 6 bases not matched to a gene; V was cut back by 5 bases and J by 4 bases. The CDR3 spells CASSVQGAEYNEQFF. DNA of the CDR3: TGTGCCAGCAGCGTACAGGGGGCGGAGTACAATGAGCAGTTCTTC. The full variable domain, completed using reference TRBV7-2 and TRBJ2-1, is GAGVSQSPSNKVTEKGKDVELRCDPISGHTALYWYRQSLGQGLEFLIYFQGNSAPDKSGLPSDRFSAERTGGSVSTLTIQRTQQEDSAVYLCASSVQGAEYNEQFFGPGTRLTVL.

The chain links TRBV2 to TRBJ1-1; 7 nucleotides line up with TRBD1. Germline loops: CDR1 SNHLY, CDR2 FYNNEI. V shed 3 bases and J 2 bases; nucleotides not matched to a gene: 3. This CDR3 contains 14 residues. The DNA of the CDR3 is TGTGCCAGCAGTGAGGACAGGAGAAACACTGAAGCTTTCTTT. It specifies CASSEDRRNTEAFF.

V and J are TRBV6-2 or TRBV6-3 and TRBJ1-4; 7 bases agree with TRBD1. Unmatched junction bases numbered 10, after V lost 2 bases and J lost 10 bases. The V gene's germline CDR1 is MNHEY and CDR2 SVGEGT. This CDR3 comprises 15 residues. The CDR3 loop is CASSYQLETGRKLFF. The DNA for the CDR3 is TGTGCCAGCAGTTACCAACTAGAGACAGGGAGAAAACTGTTTTTT.

The rearrangement uses TRBV28 and TRBJ2-7; D might be TRBD1 (5 bases). Trimming removed 5 bases from V and 5 bases from J, with 10 bases in between. The CDR3 covers 12 residues. Germline CDR1 reads MDHEN; CDR2 reads SYDVKM. The CDR3, as DNA: TGTGCCAGCAGTGGGGTGACAGACGAGCAGTACTTC. Protein: CASSGVTDEQYF.

V usage is TRBV4-3 and J usage is TRBJ2-5; the match to TRBD2 covers 10 bases. CDR1 and CDR2 (germline): LGHNA, YSLEER. The junction had 3 bases not matched to a gene; V was cut back by 4 bases and J by 4 bases. This CDR3 comprises 14 residues. The CDR3 sequence is CASSLRTSGETQYF. DNA of the CDR3: TGCGCCAGCAGCCTACGGACTAGCGGAGAGACCCAGTACTTC.

V gene TRBV12-2 combines with J gene TRBJ1-2; the table's D call, TRBD1, has no DNA check behind it. TRBV12-2 is an annotated pseudogene. The CDR3 spans 15 residues. The CDR3 nucleotides are TGTGCAAGTCGCTTAGGGGCATCTCTTAACTATGGCTACACCTTC. Amino acid sequence: CASRLGASLNYGYTF.

In this sample, this clone turned up once. The V gene is TRBV5-4, the J gene TRBJ2-2; a weak D match, TRBD1 (5 bases). This CDR3 comprises 13 residues. Per germline, CDR1 SGHNT and CDR2 YYREEE (reference sequence). Trimming took 6 bases from V and 1 from J, leaving 7 bases between them. The CDR3 protein is CASTRENTGELFF. CDR3 DNA sequence: TGTGCCAGCACCAGGGAGAACACCGGGGAGCTGTTTTTT.

The gene calls are TRBV19 and TRBJ1-5, with unresolved D. CDR3 length: 13 residues. From germline, CDR1 is LNHDA and CDR2 SQIVND (reference sequence). V was trimmed by 3 bases and J by 3 bases, leaving 6 bases between them. The CDR3 loop is CASSISVNQPQHF. In DNA form, the CDR3 reads TGTGCCAGTAGTATCTCGGTCAATCAGCCCCAGCATTTT.

The chain employs TRBV10-3 and TRBJ1-5; D is perhaps TRBD1 (6 bases). V shed 9 bases and J shed 1 base, with 7 bases lying between them. CDR3 length: 12 amino acids. Looked up from germline, CDR1 is ENHRY and CDR2 is SYGVKD. The CDR3 sequence: CAMGASNQPQHF. CDR3 bases: TGTGCCATGGGGGCGAGCAATCAGCCCCAGCATTTT.

This clone was found once. The chain recombines TRBV5-4 with TRBJ2-5; TRBD1 agrees at 11 bases. CDR1 and CDR2 from the germline V gene are SGHNT and YYREEE (reference sequence). J was trimmed by 4 bases and V by 0 bases; bases with no gene match: 8. This CDR3 contains 17 residues. This CDR3 reads CASSLASWTGGGETQYF. The CDR3 nucleotides read TGTGCCAGCAGCTTGGCGTCCTGGACAGGGGGCGGAGAGACCCAGTACTTC.

The chain joins TRBV6-6 to TRBJ2-3, with 10 nucleotides matching TRBD2. The CDR3 sequence is 18 residues long. Looked up from germline, CDR1 is MNHNY and CDR2 is SVGAGI (reference sequence). V lost 5 bases, J lost 5 bases, and 16 bases stayed unmatched. The CDR3 here is CASSQRLPAGGSGDTQYF. The DNA for the CDR3 is TGTGCCAGCAGTCAGCGACTGCCAGCGGGGGGGTCAGGAGATACGCAGTATTTT.

The CDR3 loop is CASSLVSSRYEQYF. Written as DNA, the CDR3 is TGCGCCAGCAGCTTGGTCAGTTCCCGCTACGAGCAGTACTTC. The V call is TRBV5-1, the J call TRBJ2-7; no firm D call. Germline CDR1 and CDR2: SGHRS and YFSETQ. V gave up 0 bases and J gave up 3 bases, with 10 bases separating them. This CDR3 spans 14 amino acids. Filled out from reference TRBV5-1 and TRBJ2-7, the complete variable domain reads KAGVTQTPRYLIKTRGQQVTLSCSPISGHRSVSWYQQTPGQGLQFLFEYFSETQRNKGNFPGRFSGRQFSNSRSEMNVSTLELGDSALYLCASSLVSSRYEQYFGPGTRLTVT.

This rearrangement joins TRBV7-8 to TRBJ1-2, with D maybe TRBD1 (5 bases). The germline V gene has CDR1 SGHVS and CDR2 FQNEAQ. Trimming took off 8 bases at V and 3 bases at J, with 25 bases between the two ends. This CDR3 has 17 amino acids. Here the CDR3 DNA reads TGTGCCAGCGGATTCTCGAAGGGGCAGGGTGACGACTATGGCTACACCTTC. It codes for CASGFSKGQGDDYGYTF.